This T cell receptor (beta chain) was observed in a study of blood T cell repertoires in COVID-19. Study-wide background: Sample material is recorded as cDNA or gDNA derived from T cells, B-cell-depleted T cells, or PBMCs.

Assay: immunoSEQ multiplex PCR; the TCRdb copy retains only in-frame clones and omits some. Of approximately 290,000 clones in the sample, roughly four fifths were seen once. Per germline, CDR1 MNHEY and CDR2 SVGAGI. V was shortened by 2 bases and J by 8 bases, with 13 bases between the two germline ends. The length of the CDR3 is 15 residues. This clonotype was sampled from a person in their 70s with COVID-19, enrolled during active disease. The source material was peripheral blood. The genes are TRBV6-5 and TRBJ1-6, with D unresolved. In DNA form, the CDR3 reads TGTGCCAGCAGTTACAAGGCCGGGGAAGATTCACCCCTCCACTTT. Translation: CASSYKAGEDSPLHF.